The source of this TCR beta chain is a study of control samples from healthy donors and cancer patients. The V gene's germline CDR1 is SGHTA and CDR2 FQGNSA. Trimming took off 5 bases at V and 5 bases at J, with 15 bases between the two ends. The CDR3 sequence is 14 residues long. Sequencing used immunoSEQ multiplex PCR; TCRdb keeps in-frame clones, though not all of them. Here the sample spans 85,000 to 90,000 clones, roughly 89% being singletons. The sample consisted of PBMCs. The chain recombines TRBV7-2 with TRBJ1-2; D is uncertain. The origin of this receptor is a woman aged 45-60 years with colorectal cancer. The CDR3 spells CASSPLFNRYGYTF. CDR3 nucleotide sequence: TGTGCCAGCAGCCCCTTATTTAATCGGTATGGCTACACCTTC. Full variable domain (outside the CDR3, taken from reference TRBV7-2 and TRBJ1-2): GAGVSQSPSNKVTEKGKDVELRCDPISGHTALYWYRQSLGQGLEFLIYFQGNSAPDKSGLPSDRFSAERTGGSVSTLTIQRTQQEDSAVYLCASSPLFNRYGYTFGSGTRLTVV.